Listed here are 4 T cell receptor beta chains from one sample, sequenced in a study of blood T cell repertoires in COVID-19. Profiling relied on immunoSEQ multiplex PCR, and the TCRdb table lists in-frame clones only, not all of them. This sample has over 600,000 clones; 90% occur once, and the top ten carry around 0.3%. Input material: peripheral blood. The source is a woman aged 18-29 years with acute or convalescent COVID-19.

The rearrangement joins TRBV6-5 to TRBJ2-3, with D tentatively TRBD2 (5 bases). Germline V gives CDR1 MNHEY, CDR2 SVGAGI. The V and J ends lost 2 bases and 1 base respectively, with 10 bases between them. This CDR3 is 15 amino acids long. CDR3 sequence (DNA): TGTGCCAGCAGTTACGTCCCGAGGGGCACAGATACGCAGTATTTT. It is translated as CASSYVPRGTDTQYF.

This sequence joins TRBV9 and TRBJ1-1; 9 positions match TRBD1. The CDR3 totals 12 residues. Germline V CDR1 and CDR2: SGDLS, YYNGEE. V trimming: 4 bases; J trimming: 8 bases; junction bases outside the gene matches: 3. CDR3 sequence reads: CASSPGQGEAFF. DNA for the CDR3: TGTGCCAGCAGCCCAGGACAGGGGGAAGCTTTCTTT.

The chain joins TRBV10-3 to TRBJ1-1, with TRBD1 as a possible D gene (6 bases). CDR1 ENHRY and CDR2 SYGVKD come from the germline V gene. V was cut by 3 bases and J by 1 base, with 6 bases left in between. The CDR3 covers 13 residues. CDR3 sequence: CAISDRGNTEAFF. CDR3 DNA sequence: TGTGCCATCAGTGACAGGGGGAACACTGAAGCTTTCTTT.

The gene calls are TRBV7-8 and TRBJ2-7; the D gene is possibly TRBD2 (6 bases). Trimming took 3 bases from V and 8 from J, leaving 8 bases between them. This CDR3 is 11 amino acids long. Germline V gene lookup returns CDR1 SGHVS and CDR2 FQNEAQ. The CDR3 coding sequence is TGTGCCAGCAGCTTGAGCGGGCAGCAGTACTTC. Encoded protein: CASSLSGQQYF.